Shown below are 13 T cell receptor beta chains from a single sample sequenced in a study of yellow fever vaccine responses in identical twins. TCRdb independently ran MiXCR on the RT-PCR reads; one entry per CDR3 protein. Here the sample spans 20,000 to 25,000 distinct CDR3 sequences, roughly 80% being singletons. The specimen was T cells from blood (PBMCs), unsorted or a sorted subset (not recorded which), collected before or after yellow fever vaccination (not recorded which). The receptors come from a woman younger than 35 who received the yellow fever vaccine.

The chain's CDR3 is CASSRISNEKLFF. The CDR3, as DNA: TGCGCCAGCAGTCGAATAAGTAACGAAAAACTGTTTTTT. The chain employs TRBV23-1 and TRBJ1-4; D unclear. TRBV23-1 is reported as an ORF; its role is uncertain. Trimming removed 4 bases from V and 8 bases from J, with 11 bases in between. The CDR3 sequence is 13 residues long.

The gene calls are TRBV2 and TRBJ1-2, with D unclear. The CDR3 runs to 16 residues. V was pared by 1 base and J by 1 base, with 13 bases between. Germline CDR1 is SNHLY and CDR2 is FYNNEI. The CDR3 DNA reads TGTGCCAGCAGTGAAGTTGGAAGAGGGAATAACTATGGCTACACCTTC. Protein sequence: CASSEVGRGNNYGYTF.

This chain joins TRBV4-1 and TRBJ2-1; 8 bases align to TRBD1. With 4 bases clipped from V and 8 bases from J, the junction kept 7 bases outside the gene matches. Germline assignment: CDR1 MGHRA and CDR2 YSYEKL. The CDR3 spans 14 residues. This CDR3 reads CASSPGDRLDEQFF. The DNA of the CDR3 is TGCGCCAGCAGCCCGGGGGACAGGCTGGATGAGCAGTTCTTC.

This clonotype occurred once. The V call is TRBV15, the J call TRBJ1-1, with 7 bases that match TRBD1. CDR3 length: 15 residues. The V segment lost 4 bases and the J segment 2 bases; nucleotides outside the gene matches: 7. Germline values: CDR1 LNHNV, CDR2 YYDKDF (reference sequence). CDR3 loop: CATSITQGFNTEAFF. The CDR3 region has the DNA TGTGCCACCAGCATCACACAGGGGTTCAACACTGAAGCTTTCTTT.

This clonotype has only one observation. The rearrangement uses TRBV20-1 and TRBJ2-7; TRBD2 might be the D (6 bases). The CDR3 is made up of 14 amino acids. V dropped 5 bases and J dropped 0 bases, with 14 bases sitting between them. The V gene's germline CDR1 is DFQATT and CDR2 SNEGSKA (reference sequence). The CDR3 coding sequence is TGCAGTGCTGCGGACTACCTGAGCTCCTACGAGCAGTACTTC. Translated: CSAADYLSSYEQYF.

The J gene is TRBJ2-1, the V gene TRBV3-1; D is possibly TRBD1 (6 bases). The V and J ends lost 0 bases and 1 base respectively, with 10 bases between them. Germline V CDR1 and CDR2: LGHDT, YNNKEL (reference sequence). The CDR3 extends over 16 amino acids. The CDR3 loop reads CASSQDAGTSYNEQFF. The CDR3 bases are TGTGCCAGCAGCCAAGATGCAGGGACATCCTACAATGAGCAGTTCTTC.

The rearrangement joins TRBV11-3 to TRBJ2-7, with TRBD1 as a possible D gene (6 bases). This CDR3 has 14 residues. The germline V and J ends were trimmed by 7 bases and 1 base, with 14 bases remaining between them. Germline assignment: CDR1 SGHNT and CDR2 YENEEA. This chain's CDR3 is CASKHRDLSYEQYF. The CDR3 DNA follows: TGTGCCAGCAAGCACAGGGACCTTTCCTACGAGCAGTACTTC.

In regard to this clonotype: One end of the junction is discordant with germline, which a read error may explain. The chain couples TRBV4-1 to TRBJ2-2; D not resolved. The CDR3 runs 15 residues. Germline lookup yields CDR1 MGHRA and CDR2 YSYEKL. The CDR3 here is CASRPSLWNTGELFF. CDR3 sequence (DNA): TGCGCCAGCAGACCTAGTTTGTGGAACACCGGTGAGCTGTTTTTT.

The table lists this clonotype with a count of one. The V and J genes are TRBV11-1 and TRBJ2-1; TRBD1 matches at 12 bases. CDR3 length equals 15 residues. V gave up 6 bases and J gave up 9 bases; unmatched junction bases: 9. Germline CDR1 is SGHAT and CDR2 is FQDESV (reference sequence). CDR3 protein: CASSYTGTGGVEQFF. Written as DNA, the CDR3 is TGTGCCAGCAGTTATACCGGGACAGGGGGCGTTGAGCAGTTCTTC.

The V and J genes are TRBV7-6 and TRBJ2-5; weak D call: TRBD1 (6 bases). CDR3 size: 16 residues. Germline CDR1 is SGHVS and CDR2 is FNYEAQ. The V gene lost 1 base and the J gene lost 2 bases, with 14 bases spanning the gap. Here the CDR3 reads CASSLGTASFQETQYF. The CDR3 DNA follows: TGTGCCAGCAGCTTAGGGACAGCAAGCTTTCAAGAGACCCAGTACTTC.

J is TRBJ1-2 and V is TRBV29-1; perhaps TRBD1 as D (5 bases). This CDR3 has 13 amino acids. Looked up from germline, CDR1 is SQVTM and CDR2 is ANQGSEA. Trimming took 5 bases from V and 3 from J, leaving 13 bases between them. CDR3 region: CSVKSGAYYGYTF. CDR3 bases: TGCAGCGTTAAATCCGGGGCTTACTATGGCTACACCTTC.

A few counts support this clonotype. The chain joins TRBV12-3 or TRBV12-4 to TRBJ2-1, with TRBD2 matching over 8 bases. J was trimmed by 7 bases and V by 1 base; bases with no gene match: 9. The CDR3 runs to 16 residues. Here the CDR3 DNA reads TGTGCCAGCAGTTTAGACTACGGGAGGGCCATGAATGAGCAGTTCTTC. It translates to CASSLDYGRAMNEQFF.

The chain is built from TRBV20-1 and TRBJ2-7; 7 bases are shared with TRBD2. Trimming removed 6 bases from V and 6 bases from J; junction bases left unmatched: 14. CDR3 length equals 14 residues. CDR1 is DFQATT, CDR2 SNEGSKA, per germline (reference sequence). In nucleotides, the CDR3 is TGCAGTGCCACTCAAGGACTAGACCTTCGCGAGCAGTACTTC. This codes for CSATQGLDLREQYF.